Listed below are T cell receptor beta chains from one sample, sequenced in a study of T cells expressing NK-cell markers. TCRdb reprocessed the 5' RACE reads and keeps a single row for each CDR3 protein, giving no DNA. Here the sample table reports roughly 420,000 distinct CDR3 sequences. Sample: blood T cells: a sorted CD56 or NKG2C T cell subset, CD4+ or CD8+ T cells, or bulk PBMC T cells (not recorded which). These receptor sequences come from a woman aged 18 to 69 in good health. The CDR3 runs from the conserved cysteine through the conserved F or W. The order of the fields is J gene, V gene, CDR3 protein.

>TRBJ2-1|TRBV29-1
CSGEGDNEQFF
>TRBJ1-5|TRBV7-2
CASSFEGPQHF
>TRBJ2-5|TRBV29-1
CSVWRWETQYF
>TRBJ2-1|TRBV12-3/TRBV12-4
CASRTGRGLGNNEQFF
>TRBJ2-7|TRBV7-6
CASSRSTEPYEQYF
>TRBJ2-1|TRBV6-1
CASSLASFNEQFF
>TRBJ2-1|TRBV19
CASSIGQTLYNEQFF
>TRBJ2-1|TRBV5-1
CASSLPIGSGSRDEQFF
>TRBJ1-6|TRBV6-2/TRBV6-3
CASSQPRNSPLHF
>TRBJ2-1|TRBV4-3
CASSQDGPSQYNEQFF
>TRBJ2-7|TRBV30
CAWGIFSYEQYF
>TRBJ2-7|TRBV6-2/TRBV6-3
CAIGQGYEQYF
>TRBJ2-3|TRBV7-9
CASSLDRGVASTDTQYF
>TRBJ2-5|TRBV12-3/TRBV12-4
CASSLIGSQETQYF
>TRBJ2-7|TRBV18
CASSLETGIYEQYF
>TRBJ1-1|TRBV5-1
CASSLDPPRAEAFF
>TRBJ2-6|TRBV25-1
CASSLGGQTGANVLTF
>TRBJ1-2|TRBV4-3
CASSQDGGCYGYTF
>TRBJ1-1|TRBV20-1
CSATQGAYTEAFF
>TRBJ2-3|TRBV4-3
CASSQSGAGGAADTQYF
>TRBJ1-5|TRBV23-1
CASKSLEGGLGNQPQHF
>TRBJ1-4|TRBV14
CASSMGARNEKLFF
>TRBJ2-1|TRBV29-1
CSAGGGTASYNEQFF
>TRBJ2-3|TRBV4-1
CASSQDQSPTIDTQYF
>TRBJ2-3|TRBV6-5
CASSYVSGGLDTQYF
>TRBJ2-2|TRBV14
CASSRRGGNTGELFF
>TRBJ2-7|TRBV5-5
CASSLGTQAYEQYF
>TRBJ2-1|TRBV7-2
CASSLRLGGDNAEEQFF
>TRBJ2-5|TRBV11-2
CASSLERGAGETQYF
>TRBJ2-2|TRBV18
CASSPRSEDSGELFF
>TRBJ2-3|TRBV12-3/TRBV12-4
CASSRGGGGGSTDTQYF
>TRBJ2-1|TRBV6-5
CASTTGGEEQFF
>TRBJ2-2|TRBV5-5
CASSRAGQGAKTGELFF
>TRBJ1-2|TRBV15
CATSRREGGEDYTF
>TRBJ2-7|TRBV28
CASSPPGQGNYEQYF
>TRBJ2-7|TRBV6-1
CASNPGQKSYEQYF
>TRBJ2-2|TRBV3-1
CASSQSAGSTGELFF
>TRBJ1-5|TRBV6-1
CASSPPGQRGNQPQHF
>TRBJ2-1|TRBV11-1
CASSFSLQAGGPKDEQFF
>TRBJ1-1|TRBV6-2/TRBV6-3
CASSYHGTGLEAFF
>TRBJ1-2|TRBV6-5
CASSYGARAGYTF
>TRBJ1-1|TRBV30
CAWVGTGYMNTEAFF
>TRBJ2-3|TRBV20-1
CSAGGWGTDTQYF
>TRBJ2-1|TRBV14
CASSPEASGSSEQFF
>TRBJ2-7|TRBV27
CASFTSSYEQYF
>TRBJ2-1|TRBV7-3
CASSLTGLGLAGGNEQFF